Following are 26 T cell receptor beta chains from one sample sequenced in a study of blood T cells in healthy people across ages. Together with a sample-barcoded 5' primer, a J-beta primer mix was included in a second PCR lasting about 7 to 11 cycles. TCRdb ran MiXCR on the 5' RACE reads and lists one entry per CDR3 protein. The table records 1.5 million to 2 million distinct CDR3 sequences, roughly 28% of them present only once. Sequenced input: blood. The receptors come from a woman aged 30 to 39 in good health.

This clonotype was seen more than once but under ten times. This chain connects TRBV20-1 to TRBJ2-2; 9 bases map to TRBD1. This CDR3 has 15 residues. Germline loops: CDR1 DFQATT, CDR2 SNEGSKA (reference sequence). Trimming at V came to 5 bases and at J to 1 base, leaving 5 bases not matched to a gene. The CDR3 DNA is TGCAGTGCTTATCCGGGACAGGGGAACACCGGGGAGCTGTTTTTT. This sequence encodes CSAYPGQGNTGELFF.

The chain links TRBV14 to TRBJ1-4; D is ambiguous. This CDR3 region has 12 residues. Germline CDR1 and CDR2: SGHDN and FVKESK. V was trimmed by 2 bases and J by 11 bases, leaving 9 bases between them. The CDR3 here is CASSQTTRKLFF. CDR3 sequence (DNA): TGTGCCAGCAGCCAAACCACTAGGAAACTGTTTTTT.

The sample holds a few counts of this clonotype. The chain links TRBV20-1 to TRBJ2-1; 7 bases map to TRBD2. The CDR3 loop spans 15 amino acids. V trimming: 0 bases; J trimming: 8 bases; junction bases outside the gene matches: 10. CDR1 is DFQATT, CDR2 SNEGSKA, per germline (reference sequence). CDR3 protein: CSARDLGIGRYEQFF. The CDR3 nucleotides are TGCAGTGCTAGAGATCTGGGAATCGGGAGGTATGAGCAGTTCTTC.

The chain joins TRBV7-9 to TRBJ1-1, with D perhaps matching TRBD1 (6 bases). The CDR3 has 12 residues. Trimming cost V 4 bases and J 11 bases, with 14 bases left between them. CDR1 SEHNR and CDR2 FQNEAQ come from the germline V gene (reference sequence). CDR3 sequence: CASSSAGGSAFF. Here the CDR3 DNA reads TGTGCCAGCAGCTCAGCCGGGGGCTCGGCTTTCTTT.

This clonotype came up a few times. CDR3: CASLTRTSYEQYF. In nucleotides, the CDR3 is TGTGCCAGCTTGACCAGGACCTCCTACGAGCAGTACTTC. The rearrangement links TRBV6-2 or TRBV6-3 to TRBJ2-7; no reliable D call. The CDR3 is 13 residues long. The germline V gene encodes CDR1 MNHEY and CDR2 SVGEGT. The germline V and J ends were trimmed by 8 bases and 0 bases, with 11 bases remaining between them.

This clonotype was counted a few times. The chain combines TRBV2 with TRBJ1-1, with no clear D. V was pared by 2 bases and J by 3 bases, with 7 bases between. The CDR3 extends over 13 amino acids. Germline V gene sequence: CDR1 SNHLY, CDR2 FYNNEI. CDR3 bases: TGTGCCAGCAGTGAACGAGGTGACACTGAAGCTTTCTTT. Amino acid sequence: CASSERGDTEAFF.

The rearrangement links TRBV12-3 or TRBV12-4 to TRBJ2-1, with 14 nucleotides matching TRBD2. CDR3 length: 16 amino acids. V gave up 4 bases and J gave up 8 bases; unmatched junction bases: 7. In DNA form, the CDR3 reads TGTGCCAGCAGTTCGACTAGCGGGGGGGCGGGGTATGAGCAGTTCTTC. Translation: CASSSTSGGAGYEQFF.

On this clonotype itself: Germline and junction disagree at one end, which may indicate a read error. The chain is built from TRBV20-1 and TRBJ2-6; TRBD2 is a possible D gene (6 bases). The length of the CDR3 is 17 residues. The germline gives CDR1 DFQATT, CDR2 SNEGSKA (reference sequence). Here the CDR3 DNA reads TGCAGTACTAGAGGCGGGACTGCCGACTCTGGGGCCAACGTCCTGACTTTC. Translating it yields CSTRGGTADSGANVLTF.

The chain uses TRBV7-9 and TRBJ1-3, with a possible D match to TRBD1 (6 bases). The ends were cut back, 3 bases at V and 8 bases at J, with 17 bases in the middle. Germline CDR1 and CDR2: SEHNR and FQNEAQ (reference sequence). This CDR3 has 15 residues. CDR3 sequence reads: CASSFLGAAGDTIYF. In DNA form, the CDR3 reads TGTGCCAGCAGCTTCTTGGGGGCAGCTGGGGACACCATATATTTT.

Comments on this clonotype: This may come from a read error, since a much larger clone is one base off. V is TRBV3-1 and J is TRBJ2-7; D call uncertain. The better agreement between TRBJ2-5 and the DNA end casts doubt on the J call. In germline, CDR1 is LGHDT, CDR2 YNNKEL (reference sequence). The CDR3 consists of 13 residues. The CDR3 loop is CAGRLGVLETQYF. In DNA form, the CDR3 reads TGTGCCGGCAGGCTAGGAGTCTTGGAGACCCAGTACTTC.

CDR3 sequence (DNA): TGCGCCAGCAGCCTTAGCGCGACCCCCCAAATTGAGCAGTTCTTC. It specifies CASSLSATPQIEQFF. This chain connects TRBV5-1 to TRBJ2-1, with a possible D match to TRBD2 (5 bases). From germline, CDR1 is SGHRS and CDR2 YFSETQ. The V and J ends lost 4 bases and 9 bases respectively, with 20 bases between them. The CDR3 length is 15 residues.

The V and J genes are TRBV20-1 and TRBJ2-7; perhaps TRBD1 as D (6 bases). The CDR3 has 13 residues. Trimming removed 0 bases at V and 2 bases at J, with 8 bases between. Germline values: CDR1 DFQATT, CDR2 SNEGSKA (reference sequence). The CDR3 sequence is CSARDQGTYEQYF. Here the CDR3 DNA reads TGCAGTGCTAGAGATCAGGGGACCTACGAGCAGTACTTC.

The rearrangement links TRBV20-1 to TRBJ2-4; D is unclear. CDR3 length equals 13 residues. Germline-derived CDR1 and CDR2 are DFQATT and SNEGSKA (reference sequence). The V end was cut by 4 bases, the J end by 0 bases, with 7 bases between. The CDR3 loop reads CSAITGAKNIQYF. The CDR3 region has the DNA TGCAGTGCTATAACCGGAGCCAAAAACATTCAGTACTTC.

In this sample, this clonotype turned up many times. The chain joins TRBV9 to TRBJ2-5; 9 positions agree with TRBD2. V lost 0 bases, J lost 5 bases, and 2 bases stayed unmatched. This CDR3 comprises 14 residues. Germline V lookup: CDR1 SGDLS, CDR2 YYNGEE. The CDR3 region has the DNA TGTGCCAGCAGCGTAGGAGGGACTAGCGAGACCCAGTACTTC. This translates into CASSVGGTSETQYF.

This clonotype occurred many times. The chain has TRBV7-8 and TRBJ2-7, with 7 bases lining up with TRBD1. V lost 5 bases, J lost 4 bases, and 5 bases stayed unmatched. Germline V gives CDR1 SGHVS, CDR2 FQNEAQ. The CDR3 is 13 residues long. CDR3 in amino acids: CASSQRQGYEQYF. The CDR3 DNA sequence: TGTGCCAGCAGCCAACGACAGGGATACGAGCAGTACTTC. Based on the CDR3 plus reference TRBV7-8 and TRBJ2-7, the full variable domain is GAGVSQSPRYKVAKRGQDVALRCDPISGHVSLFWYQQALGQGPEFLTYFQNEAQLDKSGLPSDRFFAERPEGSVSTLKIQRTQQEDSAVYLCASSQRQGYEQYFGPGTRLTVT.

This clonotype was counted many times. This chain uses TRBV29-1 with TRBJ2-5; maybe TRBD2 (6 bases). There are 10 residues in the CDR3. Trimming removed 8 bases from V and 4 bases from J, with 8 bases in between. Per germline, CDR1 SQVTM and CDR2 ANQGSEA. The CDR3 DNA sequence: TGCAGCTTGGGGGGAGAGACCCAGTACTTC. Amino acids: CSLGGETQYF.

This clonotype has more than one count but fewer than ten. CDR3 nucleotide sequence: TGTGCCAGCAGGGAGGAAGGCACAGATACGCAGTATTTT. Protein sequence: CASREEGTDTQYF. This chain uses TRBV28 with TRBJ2-3, with a tentative D call TRBD2 (5 bases). The CDR3 has 13 residues. V shed 6 bases and J shed 1 base, with 8 bases lying between them. Germline V gene sequence: CDR1 MDHEN, CDR2 SYDVKM.

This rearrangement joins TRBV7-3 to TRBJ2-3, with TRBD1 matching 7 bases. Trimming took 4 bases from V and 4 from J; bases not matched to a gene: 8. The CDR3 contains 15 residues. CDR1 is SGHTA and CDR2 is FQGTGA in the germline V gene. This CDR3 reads CASSSGGNEADTQYF. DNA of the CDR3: TGTGCCAGCAGCTCAGGGGGAAATGAGGCAGATACGCAGTATTTT. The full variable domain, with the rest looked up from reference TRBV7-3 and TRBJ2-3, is GAGVSQTPSNKVTEKGKYVELRCDPISGHTALYWYRQSLGQGPEFLIYFQGTGAADDSGLPNDRFFAVRPEGSVSTLKIQRTERGDSAVYLCASSSGGNEADTQYFGPGTRLTVL.

The CDR3 bases are TGTGCCAGCAGACGTGACAGGGGGATCAGTTCACCCCTCCACTTT. This translates into CASRRDRGISSPLHF. This chain uses TRBV6-5 with TRBJ1-6, with TRBD1 identical over 9 bases. The J segment lost 9 bases and the V segment lost 6 bases, leaving 9 bases of the junction unmatched. From germline, CDR1 is MNHEY and CDR2 SVGAGI. The CDR3 is made up of 15 amino acids.

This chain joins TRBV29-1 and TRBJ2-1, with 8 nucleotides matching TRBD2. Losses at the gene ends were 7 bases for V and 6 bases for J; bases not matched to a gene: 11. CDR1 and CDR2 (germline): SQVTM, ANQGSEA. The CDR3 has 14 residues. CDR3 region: CSGTGGLECNEQFF. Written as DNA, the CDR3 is TGCAGCGGTACGGGGGGGCTGGAGTGCAATGAGCAGTTCTTC.

CDR3 region: CASRKQGAKDTQYF. The CDR3, as DNA: TGTGCCAGCAGGAAACAGGGGGCAAAAGATACGCAGTATTTT. The rearrangement joins TRBV6-2 or TRBV6-3 to TRBJ2-3; 9 nucleotides match TRBD1. The CDR3 is 14 amino acids. Germline V lookup: CDR1 MNHEY, CDR2 SVGEGT. Trimming at V came to 6 bases and at J to 5 bases, leaving 6 bases not matched to a gene.

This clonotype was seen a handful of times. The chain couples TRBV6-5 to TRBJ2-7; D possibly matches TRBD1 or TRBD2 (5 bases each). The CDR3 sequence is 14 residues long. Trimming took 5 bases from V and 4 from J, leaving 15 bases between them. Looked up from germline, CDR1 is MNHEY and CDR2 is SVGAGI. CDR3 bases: TGTGCCAGCAGTCCTCGGGCAGGGACGTACGAGCAGTACTTC. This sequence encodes CASSPRAGTYEQYF.

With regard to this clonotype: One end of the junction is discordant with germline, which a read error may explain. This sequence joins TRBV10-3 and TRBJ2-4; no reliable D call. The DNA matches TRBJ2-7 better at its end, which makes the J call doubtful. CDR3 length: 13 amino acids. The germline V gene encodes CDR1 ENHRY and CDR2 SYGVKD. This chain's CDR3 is CTISEFQNYEQYF. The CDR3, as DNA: TGTACCATCAGTGAGTTTCAAAACTACGAGCAGTACTTC.

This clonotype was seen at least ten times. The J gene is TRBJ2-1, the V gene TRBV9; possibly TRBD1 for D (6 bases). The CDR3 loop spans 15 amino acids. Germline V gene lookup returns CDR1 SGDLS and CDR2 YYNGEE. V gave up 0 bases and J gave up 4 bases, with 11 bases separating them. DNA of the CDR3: TGTGCCAGCAGCGTAGCAGGGGCACAATACAATGAGCAGTTCTTC. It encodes CASSVAGAQYNEQFF.

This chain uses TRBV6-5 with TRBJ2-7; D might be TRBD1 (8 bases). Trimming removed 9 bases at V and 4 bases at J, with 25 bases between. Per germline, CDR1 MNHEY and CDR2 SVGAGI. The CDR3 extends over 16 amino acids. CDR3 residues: CASQGGQGAGWYEQYF. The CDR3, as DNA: TGTGCCAGTCAGGGGGGGCAGGGGGCAGGTTGGTACGAGCAGTACTTC.

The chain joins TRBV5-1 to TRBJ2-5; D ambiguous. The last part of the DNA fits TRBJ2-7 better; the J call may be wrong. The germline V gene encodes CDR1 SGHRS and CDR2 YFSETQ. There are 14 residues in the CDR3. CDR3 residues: CASSSVEAPYEQYF. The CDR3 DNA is TGCGCCAGCAGCTCGGTTGAGGCGCCGTACGAGCAGTACTTC.